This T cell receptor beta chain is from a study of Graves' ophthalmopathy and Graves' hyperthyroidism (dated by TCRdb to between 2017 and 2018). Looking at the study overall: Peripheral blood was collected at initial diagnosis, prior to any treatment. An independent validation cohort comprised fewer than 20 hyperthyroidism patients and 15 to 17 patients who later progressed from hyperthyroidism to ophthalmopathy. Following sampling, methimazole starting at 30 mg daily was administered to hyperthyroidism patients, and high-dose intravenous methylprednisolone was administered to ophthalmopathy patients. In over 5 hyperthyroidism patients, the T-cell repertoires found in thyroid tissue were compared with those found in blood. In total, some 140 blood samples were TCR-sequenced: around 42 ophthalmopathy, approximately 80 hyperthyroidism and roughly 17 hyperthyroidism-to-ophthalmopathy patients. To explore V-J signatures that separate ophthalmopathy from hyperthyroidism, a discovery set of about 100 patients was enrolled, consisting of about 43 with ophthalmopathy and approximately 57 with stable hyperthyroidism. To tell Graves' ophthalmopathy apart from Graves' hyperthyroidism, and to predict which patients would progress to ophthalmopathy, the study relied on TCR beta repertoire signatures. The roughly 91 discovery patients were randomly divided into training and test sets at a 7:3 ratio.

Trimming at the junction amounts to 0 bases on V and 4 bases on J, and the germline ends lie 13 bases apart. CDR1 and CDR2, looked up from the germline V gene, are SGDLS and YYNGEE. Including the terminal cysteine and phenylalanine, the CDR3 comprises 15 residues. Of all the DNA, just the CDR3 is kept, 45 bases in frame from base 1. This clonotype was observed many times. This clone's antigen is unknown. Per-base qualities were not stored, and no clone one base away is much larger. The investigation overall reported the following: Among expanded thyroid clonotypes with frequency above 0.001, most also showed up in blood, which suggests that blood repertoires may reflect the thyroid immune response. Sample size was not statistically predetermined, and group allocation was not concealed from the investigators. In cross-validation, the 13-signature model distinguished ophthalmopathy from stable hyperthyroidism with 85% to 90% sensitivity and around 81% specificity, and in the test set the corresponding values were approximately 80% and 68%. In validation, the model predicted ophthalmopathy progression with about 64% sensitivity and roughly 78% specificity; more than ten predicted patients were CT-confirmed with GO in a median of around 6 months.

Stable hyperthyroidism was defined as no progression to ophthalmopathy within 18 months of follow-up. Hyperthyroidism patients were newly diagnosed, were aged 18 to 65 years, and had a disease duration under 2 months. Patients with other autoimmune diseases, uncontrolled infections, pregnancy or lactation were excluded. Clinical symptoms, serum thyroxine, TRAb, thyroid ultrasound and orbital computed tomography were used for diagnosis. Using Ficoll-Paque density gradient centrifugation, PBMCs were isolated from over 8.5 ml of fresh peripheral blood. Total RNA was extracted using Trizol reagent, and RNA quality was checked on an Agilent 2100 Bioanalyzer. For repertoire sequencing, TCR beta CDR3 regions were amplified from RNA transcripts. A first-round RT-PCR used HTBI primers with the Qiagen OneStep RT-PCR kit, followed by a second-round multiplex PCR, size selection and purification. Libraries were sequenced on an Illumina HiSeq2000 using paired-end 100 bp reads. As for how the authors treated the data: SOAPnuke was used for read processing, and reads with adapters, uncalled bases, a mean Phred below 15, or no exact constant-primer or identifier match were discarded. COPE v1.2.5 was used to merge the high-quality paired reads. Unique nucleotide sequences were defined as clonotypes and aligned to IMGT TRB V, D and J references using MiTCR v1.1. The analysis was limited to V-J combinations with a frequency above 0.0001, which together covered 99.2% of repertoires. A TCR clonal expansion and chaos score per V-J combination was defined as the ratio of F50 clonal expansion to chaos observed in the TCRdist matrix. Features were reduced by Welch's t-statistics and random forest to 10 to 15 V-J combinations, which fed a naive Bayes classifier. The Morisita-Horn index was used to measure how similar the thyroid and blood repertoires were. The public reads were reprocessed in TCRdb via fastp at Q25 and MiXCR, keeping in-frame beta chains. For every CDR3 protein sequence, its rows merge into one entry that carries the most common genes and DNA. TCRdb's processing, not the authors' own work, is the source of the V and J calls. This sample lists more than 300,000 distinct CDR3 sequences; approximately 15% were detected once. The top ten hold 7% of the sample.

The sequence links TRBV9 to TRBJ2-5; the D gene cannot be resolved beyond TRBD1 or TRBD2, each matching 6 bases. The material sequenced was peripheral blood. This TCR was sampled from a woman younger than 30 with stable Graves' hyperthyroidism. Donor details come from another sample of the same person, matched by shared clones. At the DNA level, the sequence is TGTGCCAGCAGCGTAGCCCCGGGGGCTGCAGAGACCCAGTACTTC. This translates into CASSVAPGAAETQYF.